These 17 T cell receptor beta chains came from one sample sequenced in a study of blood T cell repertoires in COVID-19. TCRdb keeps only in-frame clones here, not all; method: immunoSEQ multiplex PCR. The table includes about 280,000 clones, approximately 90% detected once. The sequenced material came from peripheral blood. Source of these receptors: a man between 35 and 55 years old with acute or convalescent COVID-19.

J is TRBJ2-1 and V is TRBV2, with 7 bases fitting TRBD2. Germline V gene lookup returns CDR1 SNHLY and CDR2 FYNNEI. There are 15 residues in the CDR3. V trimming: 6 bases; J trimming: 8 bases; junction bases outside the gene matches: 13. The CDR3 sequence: CASRASGVSPHEQFF. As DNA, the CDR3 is TGTGCCAGCAGAGCCAGCGGGGTCTCCCCCCATGAGCAGTTCTTC. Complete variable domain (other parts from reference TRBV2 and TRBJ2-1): EPEVTQTPSHQVTQMGQEVILRCVPISNHLYFYWYRQILGQKVEFLVSFYNNEISEKSEIFDDQFSVERPDGSNFTLKIRSTKLEDSAMYFCASRASGVSPHEQFFGPGTRLTVL.

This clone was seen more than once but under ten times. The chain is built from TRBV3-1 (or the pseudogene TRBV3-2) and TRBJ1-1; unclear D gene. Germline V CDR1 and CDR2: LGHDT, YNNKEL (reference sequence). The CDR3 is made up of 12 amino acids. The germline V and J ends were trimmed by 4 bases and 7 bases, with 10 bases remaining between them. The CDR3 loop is CASSLSGVEAFF. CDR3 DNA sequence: TGTGCCAGCAGCCTCAGTGGAGTTGAAGCTTTCTTT.

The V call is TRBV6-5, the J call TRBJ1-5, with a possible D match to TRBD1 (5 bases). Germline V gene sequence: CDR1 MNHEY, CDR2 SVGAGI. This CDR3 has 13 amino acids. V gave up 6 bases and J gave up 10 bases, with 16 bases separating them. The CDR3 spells CASSRTDRQPQHF. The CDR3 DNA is TGTGCCAGCAGCCGTACCGACAGACAACCCCAGCATTTT.

The chain's CDR3 is CATSGGAWDEQFF. The CDR3 coding sequence is TGTGCCACCAGTGGCGGTGCTTGGGATGAGCAGTTCTTC. The J gene is TRBJ2-1, the V gene TRBV15; D is unclear. The CDR3 length is 13 residues. Germline-derived CDR1 and CDR2 are LNHNV and YYDKDF (reference sequence). Deletions cut 6 bases from V and 8 bases from J, with 14 bases between. Looking up the rest from reference TRBV15 and TRBJ2-1 gives the full variable domain: DAMVIQNPRYQVTQFGKPVTLSCSQTLNHNVMYWYQQKSSQAPKLLFHYYDKDFNNEADTPDNFQSRRPNTSFCFLDIRSPGLGDTAMYLCATSGGAWDEQFFGPGTRLTVL.

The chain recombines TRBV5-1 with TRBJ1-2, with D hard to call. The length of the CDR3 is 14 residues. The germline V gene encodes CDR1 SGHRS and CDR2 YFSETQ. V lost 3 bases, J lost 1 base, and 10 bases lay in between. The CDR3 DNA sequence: TGCGCCAGCAGCTCCCTGTCTAATAACTATGGCTACACCTTC. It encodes CASSSLSNNYGYTF.

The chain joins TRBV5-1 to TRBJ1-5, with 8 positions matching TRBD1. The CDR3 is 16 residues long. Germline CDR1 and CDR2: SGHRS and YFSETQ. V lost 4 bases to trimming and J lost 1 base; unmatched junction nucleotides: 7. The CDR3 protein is CASSPPTGGSNQPQHF. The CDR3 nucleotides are TGCGCCAGCAGCCCCCCCACAGGGGGGAGCAATCAGCCCCAGCATTTT.

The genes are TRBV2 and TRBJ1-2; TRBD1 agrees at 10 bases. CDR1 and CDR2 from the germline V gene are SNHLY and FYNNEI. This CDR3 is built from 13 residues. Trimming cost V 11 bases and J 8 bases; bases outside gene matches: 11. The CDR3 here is CACLGTGEFGYTF. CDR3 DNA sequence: TGTGCCTGCCTAGGGACAGGGGAATTCGGCTACACCTTC.

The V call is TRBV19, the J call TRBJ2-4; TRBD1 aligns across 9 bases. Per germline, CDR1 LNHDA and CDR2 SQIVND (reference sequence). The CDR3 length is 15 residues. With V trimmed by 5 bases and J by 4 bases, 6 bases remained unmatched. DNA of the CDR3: TGTGCCAGTAGTTTGACCGGGACAGGGAAAAACATTCAGTACTTC. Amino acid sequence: CASSLTGTGKNIQYF. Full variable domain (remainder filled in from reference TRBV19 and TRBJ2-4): DGGITQSPKYLFRKEGQNVTLSCEQNLNHDAMYWYRQDPGQGLRLIYYSQIVNDFQKGDIAEGYSVSREKKESFPLTVTSAQKNPTAFYLCASSLTGTGKNIQYFGAGTRLSVL.

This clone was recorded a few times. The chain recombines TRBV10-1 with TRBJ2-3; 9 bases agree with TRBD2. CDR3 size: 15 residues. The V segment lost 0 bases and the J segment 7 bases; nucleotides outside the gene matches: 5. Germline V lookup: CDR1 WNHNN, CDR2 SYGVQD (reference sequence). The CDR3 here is CASSESGLAGYTQYF. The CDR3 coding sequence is TGCGCCAGCAGTGAGTCAGGTCTAGCGGGATATACGCAGTATTTT.

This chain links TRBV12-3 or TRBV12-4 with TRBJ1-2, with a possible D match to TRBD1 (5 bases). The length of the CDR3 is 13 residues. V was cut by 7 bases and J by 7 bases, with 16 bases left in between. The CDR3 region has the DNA TGTGCCAGCACCCGGACACCCGAGCGTGGCTACACCTTC. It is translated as CASTRTPERGYTF.

For the CDR3, the DNA is TGTGCCAGCAGTTACTCGGTAGCAGCGCCCTATGGCTACACCTTC. This translates into CASSYSVAAPYGYTF. This chain uses TRBV6-5 with TRBJ1-2; D is unclear. CDR3 length: 15 residues. In germline, CDR1 is MNHEY, CDR2 SVGAGI. V was clipped by 0 bases and J by 4 bases, with 12 bases between them.

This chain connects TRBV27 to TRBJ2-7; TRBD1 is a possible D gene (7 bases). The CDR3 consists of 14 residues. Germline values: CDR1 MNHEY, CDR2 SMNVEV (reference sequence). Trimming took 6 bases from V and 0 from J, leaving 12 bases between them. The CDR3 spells CASSMEGASYEQYF. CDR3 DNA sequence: TGTGCCAGCAGCATGGAGGGGGCCTCCTACGAGCAGTACTTC.

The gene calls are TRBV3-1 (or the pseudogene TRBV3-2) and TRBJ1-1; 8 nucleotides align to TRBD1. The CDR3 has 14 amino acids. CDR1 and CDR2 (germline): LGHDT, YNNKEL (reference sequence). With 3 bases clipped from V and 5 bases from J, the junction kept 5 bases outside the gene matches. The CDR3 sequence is CASSQGQADTEAFF. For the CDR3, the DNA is TGTGCCAGCAGCCAGGGACAGGCGGATACTGAAGCTTTCTTT.

CDR3 bases: TGCGCCACCAGGGTGGGGCCGAGCTCCTACAATGAGCAGTTCTTC. It yields the protein CATRVGPSSYNEQFF. This chain joins TRBV10-2 and TRBJ2-1, with D perhaps TRBD1 (5 bases). V dropped 10 bases and J dropped 0 bases, with 16 bases sitting between them. CDR3 length equals 15 residues. CDR1 and CDR2 from the germline V gene are WSHSY and SAAADI.

The CDR3: CATRPPVANSPLHF. In DNA, the CDR3 is TGTGCCACCCGACCGCCGGTAGCGAATTCACCCCTCCACTTT. The genes are TRBV7-2 and TRBJ1-6; D is undetermined. The V gene lost 10 bases and the J gene lost 7 bases, with 17 bases spanning the gap. This CDR3 spans 14 amino acids. Germline CDR1 reads SGHTA; CDR2 reads FQGNSA.

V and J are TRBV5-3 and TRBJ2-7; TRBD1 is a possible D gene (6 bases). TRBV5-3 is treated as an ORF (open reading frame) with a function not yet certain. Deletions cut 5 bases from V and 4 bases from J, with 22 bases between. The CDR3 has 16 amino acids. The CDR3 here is CARSTSRQGPQYEQYF. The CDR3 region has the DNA TGTGCCAGAAGTACATCGCGGCAGGGGCCCCAGTACGAGCAGTACTTC.

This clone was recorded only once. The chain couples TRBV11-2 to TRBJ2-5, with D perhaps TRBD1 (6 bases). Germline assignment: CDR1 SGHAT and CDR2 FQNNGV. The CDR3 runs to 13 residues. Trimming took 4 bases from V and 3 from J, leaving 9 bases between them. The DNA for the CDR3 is TGTGCCAGCAGCTCCCGACAGGAAGAGACCCAGTACTTC. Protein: CASSSRQEETQYF.